This T cell receptor beta chain is drawn from a study of blood T cells in healthy people across ages. Study-wide results and caveats: Calculation of diversity from one million T cells yielded estimates considered to be underestimates. Per-million-T-cell TCR beta diversity fell roughly linearly with age.

Notes on this clonotype: Its antigen is not known.

The length of the CDR3 is 16 residues. V lost 2 bases, J lost 0 bases, and 10 bases lay in between. A sample-barcoded 5' primer and a J-beta primer mix were used in a second PCR of about 7 to 11 cycles. TCRdb re-called the 5' RACE reads with MiXCR, one entry per CDR3 protein. The data contain 1.5 million to 2 million distinct CDR3 sequences, 28% of them singletons. The source is a woman aged 25-40 years in good health. This sequence joins TRBV12-3 or TRBV12-4 and TRBJ2-2, with D perhaps matching TRBD2 (6 bases). The sample comprised blood. The CDR3 sequence: CASSLRSGANTGELFF. CDR3 DNA sequence: TGTGCCAGCAGTTTAAGGTCGGGGGCGAACACCGGGGAGCTGTTTTTT.